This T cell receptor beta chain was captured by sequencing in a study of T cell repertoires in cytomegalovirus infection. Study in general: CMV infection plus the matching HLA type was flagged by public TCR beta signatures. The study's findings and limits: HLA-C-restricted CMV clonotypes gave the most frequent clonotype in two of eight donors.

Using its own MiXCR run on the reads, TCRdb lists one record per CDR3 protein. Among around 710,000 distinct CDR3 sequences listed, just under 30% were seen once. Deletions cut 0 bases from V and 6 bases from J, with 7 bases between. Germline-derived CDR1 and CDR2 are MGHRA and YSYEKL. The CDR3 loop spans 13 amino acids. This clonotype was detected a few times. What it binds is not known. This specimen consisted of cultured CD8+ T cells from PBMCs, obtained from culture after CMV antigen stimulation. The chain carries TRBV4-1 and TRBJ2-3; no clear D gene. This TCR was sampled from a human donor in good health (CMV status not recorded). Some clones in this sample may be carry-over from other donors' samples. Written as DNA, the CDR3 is TGCGCCAGCAGCCAAGACACCGTCGATACGCAGTATTTT. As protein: CASSQDTVDTQYF.